Listed below are T cell receptor beta chains from one sample, sequenced in a study of blood T cells in healthy people across ages. TCRdb fed the 5' RACE reads into MiXCR, producing one record per CDR3 protein. The data hold 1.5 million or so distinct CDR3 sequences, with around 42% observed a single time. The specimen was blood. The receptors were gathered from a young woman in good health. Each CDR3 is given with its conserved first and last residue. A D gene is named only where the DNA matches it firmly. Rows give clone size only sometimes, using once, few, many, or a class for an expanded clone.

>NA|TRBJ2-1|TRBD2|15|TRBV20-1
TGCAGTGCTAGGGCGGCGCTAGCGGGAGGTTATGAGCAGTTCTTC
CSARAALAGGYEQFF
>NA|TRBJ2-7|TRBD2|17|TRBV6-2/TRBV6-3
TGTGCCAGCAGTCCGAAACTCCGCGGGAGGCCCTCCTACGAGCAGTACTTC
CASSPKLRGRPSYEQYF
>few|TRBJ2-2|NA|13|TRBV11-2
TGTGCCAGCAGCTGGGAGAACACCGGGGAGCTGTTTTTT
CASSWENTGELFF
>few|TRBJ2-7|TRBD1|17|TRBV14
TGTGCCAGCAGCCAAGTCCTTGGGACAGGGTCACCCTACGAGCAGTACTTC
CASSQVLGTGSPYEQYF
>once|TRBJ2-1|TRBD2|15|TRBV6-2/TRBV6-3
TGTGCCAGCAGCACGCTAGCGGGGGATTACAATGAGCAGTTCTTC
CASSTLAGDYNEQFF
>once|TRBJ2-3|TRBD2|19|TRBV27
TGTGCCAGCTGTCGAGGCGGGGTCCGTAGCGGGGGAAGCACAGATACGCAGTATTTT
CASCRGGVRSGGSTDTQYF
>NA|TRBJ2-3|NA|12|TRBV29-1
TGCAGCGTCGTTAGCGGCACAGATACGCAGTATTTT
CSVVSGTDTQYF
>NA|TRBJ1-2|NA|14|TRBV6-4
TGTGCCAGCAGTGACTCGGCCAGCTCCTATGGCTACACCTTC
CASSDSASSYGYTF
>NA|TRBJ2-7|NA|12|TRBV7-2
TGTGCCAGGACGGCAGGTCCCTACGAGCAGTACTTC
CARTAGPYEQYF
>NA|TRBJ2-7|NA|13|TRBV29-1
TGCAGCGTTGCGGTAACCCACTCCTACGAGCAGTACTTC
CSVAVTHSYEQYF
>NA|TRBJ2-5|NA|14|TRBV4-1
TGCGCCAGCAGCCCCCTCGCACCTTCAGAGACCCAGTACTTC
CASSPLAPSETQYF
>once|TRBJ2-5|NA|14|TRBV7-2
TGTGCCAGCAGCCGAGGGACTTTTCGGGAGACCCAGTACTTC
CASSRGTFRETQYF
>NA|TRBJ2-5|TRBD2|16|TRBV6-5
TGTGCCAGCAGTTACTCGGTAGCGGGCCTCCAAGAGACCCAGTACTTC
CASSYSVAGLQETQYF
>NA|TRBJ2-1|NA|17|TRBV6-1
TGTGCCAGCAGTGAAAGGGTACGGGCAAGCTCCTACAATGAGCAGTTCTTC
CASSERVRASSYNEQFF
>few|TRBJ2-5|TRBD2|15|TRBV7-2
TGTGCCAGCAGCTCAAATAGCGGGAGTGGCGAGACCCAGTACTTC
CASSSNSGSGETQYF
>few|TRBJ2-7|TRBD2|18|TRBV6-5
TGTGCCAGCAGTTACGGGACTAGCGGGAACATCCACTCCTACGAGCAGTACTTC
CASSYGTSGNIHSYEQYF
>many|TRBJ2-3|NA|15|TRBV5-1
TGCGCCAGCAGCTTGGCGGCGGACCACACAGATACGCAGTATTTT
CASSLAADHTDTQYF
>NA|TRBJ2-3|NA|15|TRBV5-5
TGTGCCAGCAGCTTGGTTACCCAGAGGGCAGATATGCAGTATTTT
CASSLVTQRADMQYF
>NA|TRBJ2-7|NA|16|TRBV7-2
TGTGCCAGCAGCTTAGTCTCATATGGGGTCGGGTACGAGCAGTACTTC
CASSLVSYGVGYEQYF
>NA|TRBJ1-5|NA|14|TRBV20-1
TGCAGTGCTAGAGTCTCACCAGAGAATCAGCCCCAGCATTTT
CSARVSPENQPQHF
>NA|TRBJ1-6|NA|15|TRBV20-1
TGCAGTGCTAGAGATTCAGCACGTTATAATTCACCCCTCCACTTT
CSARDSARYNSPLHF
>NA|TRBJ1-5|TRBD1|18|TRBV28
TGTGCCAGCAGTTTATACTATCTGGGAGACAGGGACAGACAGCCCCAGCATTTT
CASSLYYLGDRDRQPQHF
>NA|TRBJ1-5|NA|18|TRBV6-1
TGTGCCAGCAGTGCCCCAGCGGGGATCCCCTATAGCAATCAGCCCCAGCATTTT
CASSAPAGIPYSNQPQHF
>NA|TRBJ1-6|TRBD1|14|TRBV3-1
TGTGCCAGCAGCCAAAGGGACAGGGATTCACCCCTCCACTTT
CASSQRDRDSPLHF
>NA|TRBJ1-2|TRBD1|12|TRBV20-1
TGCAGTGCTAGACGGACAGGGGAAGGCTACACCTTC
CSARRTGEGYTF
>NA|TRBJ2-7|TRBD1|17|TRBV11-2
TGTGCCAGCAGCTTGTTGTTCTCCGGGACAGGGAGCTACGAGCAGTACTTC
CASSLLFSGTGSYEQYF
>NA|TRBJ2-1|NA|21|TRBV6-5
TGTGCCAGCAGTTACTCCCCCATCTCTATCCCCATTGGTACAGGTCTCAATGAGCGGTTCTTC
CASSYSPISIPIGTGLNERFF
>few|TRBJ2-3|NA|13|TRBV2
TGTGCCAGCAGGCCAGCGAGCACAGATACGCAGTATTTT
CASRPASTDTQYF
>NA|TRBJ1-5|NA|14|TRBV20-1
TGCAGTGCCATTCAGGGGCCGAGCAATCAGCCCCAGCATTTT
CSAIQGPSNQPQHF
>few|TRBJ2-3|TRBD1|16|TRBV5-5
TGTGCCAGCAGCTTGGGTTCAGGGGGCAGAGAAGATACGCAGTATTTT
CASSLGSGGREDTQYF
>few|TRBJ2-3|TRBD2|16|TRBV7-9
TGTGCCAGCACCGAACTAGCGGGGGCGACCACAGATACGCAGTATTTT
CASTELAGATTDTQYF